Following are 26 T cell receptor beta chains from one sample sequenced in a study of blood T cell repertoires in COVID-19. Profiling relied on immunoSEQ multiplex PCR, and the TCRdb table lists in-frame clones only, not all of them. The table has roughly 15,000 clones, about 89% seen once; the top ten hold approximately 2.8%. The sample comprised peripheral blood. These receptors were obtained from a human donor in a cohort sampled during active COVID-19.

The rearrangement uses TRBV7-9 and TRBJ1-4, with a tentative D call TRBD1 (5 bases). The V end was cut by 2 bases, the J end by 7 bases, with 8 bases between. The germline CDR1 and CDR2 sequences are SEHNR and FQNEAQ (reference sequence). The CDR3 covers 13 residues. Here the CDR3 reads CASSLRGGEKLFF. CDR3 in DNA: TGTGCCAGCAGCTTAAGGGGAGGTGAAAAACTGTTTTTT.

This chain connects TRBV19 to TRBJ1-2; weak D call: TRBD1 (6 bases). V was cut by 7 bases and J by 0 bases, with 12 bases left in between. Looked up from germline, CDR1 is LNHDA and CDR2 is SQIVND (reference sequence). There are 14 residues in the CDR3. In nucleotides, the CDR3 is TGTGCCAGTAAAAGGGACACAGCTAACTATGGCTACACCTTC. Amino acid sequence: CASKRDTANYGYTF. Variable domain in full (rest from reference TRBV19 and TRBJ1-2): DGGITQSPKYLFRKEGQNVTLSCEQNLNHDAMYWYRQDPGQGLRLIYYSQIVNDFQKGDIAEGYSVSREKKESFPLTVTSAQKNPTAFYLCASKRDTANYGYTFGSGTRLTVV.

V and J are TRBV12-5 and TRBJ2-3, with D possibly TRBD1 on 5 matching bases. In germline, CDR1 is LGHNT, CDR2 FRNRAP. V was trimmed by 8 bases and J by 2 bases, leaving 14 bases between them. The CDR3 loop spans 14 amino acids. The CDR3 bases are TGTGCTAGTACTCGACAGTTAATCACAGATACGCAGTATTTT. Encoded protein: CASTRQLITDTQYF. The full variable domain, with the rest looked up from reference TRBV12-5 and TRBJ2-3, is DARVTQTPRHKVTEMGQEVTMRCQPILGHNTVFWYRQTMMQGLELLAYFRNRAPLDDSGMPKDRFSAEMPDATLATLKIQPSEPRDSAVYFCASTRQLITDTQYFGPGTRLTVL.

V is TRBV18 and J is TRBJ2-7, with 7 nucleotides matching TRBD1. Germline values: CDR1 KGHSH, CDR2 LQKENI. The CDR3 contains 14 residues. V dropped 2 bases and J dropped 1; count of bases not matched to a gene: 2. The CDR3 loop reads CASSPRDSSYEQYF. Here the CDR3 DNA reads TGTGCCAGCTCACCAAGGGACAGTTCCTACGAGCAGTACTTC. The whole variable domain, filled in from reference TRBV18 and TRBJ2-7, reads NAGVMQNPRHLVRRRGQEARLRCSPMKGHSHVYWYRQLPEEGLKFMVYLQKENIIDESGMPKERFSAEFPKEGPSILRIQQVVRGDSAAYFCASSPRDSSYEQYFGPGTRLTVT.

The V gene is TRBV2, the J gene TRBJ1-2, with 8 bases lining up with TRBD1. J gave up 3 bases and V 6 bases, and 3 bases lay outside the gene matches. This CDR3 is 13 amino acids long. The germline V gene has CDR1 SNHLY and CDR2 FYNNEI. CDR3 amino acids: CASRTGQDYGYTF. The DNA of the CDR3 is TGTGCCAGCAGAACGGGACAGGACTATGGCTACACCTTC. Full variable domain (rest looked up from reference TRBV2 and TRBJ1-2): EPEVTQTPSHQVTQMGQEVILRCVPISNHLYFYWYRQILGQKVEFLVSFYNNEISEKSEIFDDQFSVERPDGSNFTLKIRSTKLEDSAMYFCASRTGQDYGYTFGSGTRLTVV.

This clone was detected only once. This chain uses TRBV19 with TRBJ1-1, with D perhaps TRBD1 (5 bases). The CDR3 loop spans 14 amino acids. Deletions cut 5 bases from V and 7 bases from J, with 17 bases between. Germline loops: CDR1 LNHDA, CDR2 SQIVND (reference sequence). The CDR3 bases are TGTGCCAGTAGTCCGGTGGGGGGGATTGGTGAAGCTTTCTTT. This encodes CASSPVGGIGEAFF.

V is TRBV2 and J is TRBJ1-3; TRBD1 agrees at 7 bases. This CDR3 region has 14 residues. Germline lookup yields CDR1 SNHLY and CDR2 FYNNEI. Trimming at V came to 6 bases and at J to 2 bases, leaving 4 bases not matched to a gene. The CDR3 bases are TGTGCCAGCAGAGAGACAGGGACTGGAAACACCATATATTTT. This encodes CASRETGTGNTIYF.

The gene calls are TRBV6-5 and TRBJ1-4; D is uncertain. The CDR3 loop spans 13 amino acids. Germline V CDR1 and CDR2: MNHEY, SVGAGI. The V end was cut by 4 bases, the J end by 4 bases, with 7 bases between. CDR3 coding DNA: TGTGCCAGCAGTTTAGCAATTAATGAAAAACTGTTTTTT. This gives the protein CASSLAINEKLFF.

The chain uses TRBV3-1 (or the pseudogene TRBV3-2) and TRBJ1-2; TRBD1 matches at 7 bases. The CDR3 spans 16 residues. The ends lost 1 base at V and 0 bases at J; junction bases unmatched: 5. CDR1 LGHDT and CDR2 YNNKEL come from the germline V gene (reference sequence). The CDR3 sequence: CASSQGGQQTNYGYTF. The CDR3 region has the DNA TGTGCCAGCAGCCAAGGGGGACAGCAGACTAACTATGGCTACACCTTC.

The chain carries TRBV15 and TRBJ2-7, with TRBD1 identical over 9 bases. Germline V CDR1 and CDR2: LNHNV, YYDKDF (reference sequence). Unmatched junction bases numbered 0, after V lost 3 bases and J lost 0 bases. This CDR3 region has 14 residues. The CDR3 sequence is CATSRDRGSYEQYF. As DNA, the CDR3 is TGTGCCACCAGCAGGGACAGGGGCTCCTACGAGCAGTACTTC.

V gene TRBV13 combines with J gene TRBJ1-1, with D possibly being TRBD1 (5 bases). The CDR3 covers 15 residues. Germline V lookup: CDR1 PRHDT, CDR2 FYEKMQ (reference sequence). Trimming took 7 bases from V and 7 from J, leaving 22 bases between them. The DNA for the CDR3 is TGTGCCAGCACGGGGGGTCAAGGGACCATGGATGAAGCTTTCTTT. Protein sequence: CASTGGQGTMDEAFF.

Only a few counts were recorded for this clone. The DNA of the CDR3 is TGCGCCAGCAGCCCCTTAACAGGGGACGGAAACACCATATATTTT. Amino acid sequence: CASSPLTGDGNTIYF. The chain uses TRBV5-1 and TRBJ1-3; 7 positions agree with TRBD1. Losses at the gene ends were 4 bases for V and 4 bases for J; bases not matched to a gene: 8. The CDR3 length is 15 residues. Germline V gives CDR1 SGHRS, CDR2 YFSETQ. Based on the CDR3 plus reference TRBV5-1 and TRBJ1-3, the full variable domain is KAGVTQTPRYLIKTRGQQVTLSCSPISGHRSVSWYQQTPGQGLQFLFEYFSETQRNKGNFPGRFSGRQFSNSRSEMNVSTLELGDSALYLCASSPLTGDGNTIYFGEGSWLTVV.

This chain uses TRBV6-2 or TRBV6-3 with TRBJ2-7; no clear D. Germline assignment: CDR1 MNHEY and CDR2 SVGEGT. The V and J ends lost 8 bases and 0 bases respectively, with 8 bases between them. This CDR3 region has 12 residues. This CDR3 is CASGPSSYEQYF. CDR3 nucleotide sequence: TGTGCCAGCGGCCCCAGCTCCTACGAGCAGTACTTC.

This clone was counted a single time. V is TRBV9 and J is TRBJ2-2, with D uncertain. The CDR3 runs 15 residues. The germline V gene has CDR1 SGDLS and CDR2 YYNGEE. V lost 0 bases and J lost 1, with 7 bases in between. CDR3: CASSVEPLNTGELFF. CDR3 DNA: TGTGCCAGCAGCGTAGAGCCCTTGAACACCGGGGAGCTGTTTTTT.

The chain is built from TRBV5-8 and TRBJ2-1; 9 bases align to TRBD2. The CDR3 extends over 17 amino acids. The germline CDR1 and CDR2 sequences are SGHTS and YDEGEE. The V segment lost 5 bases and the J segment 4 bases; nucleotides outside the gene matches: 13. For the CDR3, the DNA is TGTGCCAGCAGTTTGAGCCTGACTAGCGGACTTTACAATGAGCAGTTCTTC. This sequence encodes CASSLSLTSGLYNEQFF.

The rearrangement links TRBV10-3 to TRBJ1-2, with TRBD1 identical over 7 bases. The CDR3 extends over 14 amino acids. Germline lookup yields CDR1 ENHRY and CDR2 SYGVKD. Trimming removed 6 bases from V and 8 bases from J; junction bases left unmatched: 12. CDR3 amino acids: CAISPRRDSLGYTF. In DNA form, the CDR3 reads TGTGCCATCAGCCCACGGAGGGACAGCCTCGGCTACACCTTC.

The chain links TRBV30 to TRBJ2-1, with TRBD1 identical over 10 bases. The CDR3 is 16 amino acids. V gave up 0 bases and J gave up 3 bases; unmatched junction bases: 5. Germline CDR1 is GTSNPN and CDR2 is SVGIG (reference sequence). Written as DNA, the CDR3 is TGTGCCTGGAGTGTCCCGGGACAGGGGCACTACAATGAGCAGTTCTTC. Amino acid sequence: CAWSVPGQGHYNEQFF.

This chain connects TRBV6-6 to TRBJ1-1; a weak D match, TRBD1 (5 bases). The CDR3 has 12 residues. Looked up from germline, CDR1 is MNHNY and CDR2 is SVGAGI (reference sequence). The V and J ends lost 8 bases and 5 bases respectively, with 12 bases between them. The CDR3 DNA follows: TGTGCCAGCCAAAGTGGGGGGACTGAAGCTTTCTTT. Its protein product is CASQSGGTEAFF.

The rearrangement links TRBV20-1 to TRBJ1-2; perhaps TRBD1 as D (5 bases). Germline values: CDR1 DFQATT, CDR2 SNEGSKA (reference sequence). V gave up 1 base and J gave up 10 bases, with 10 bases separating them. CDR3 length: 11 amino acids. The CDR3 loop is CSARVGRAYTF. The CDR3 DNA follows: TGCAGTGCTAGAGTCGGCAGGGCCTACACCTTC.

This clone was seen only a few times. This chain connects TRBV5-6 to TRBJ1-1; no definite D call. The CDR3 contains 15 residues. The ends were cut back, 4 bases at V and 3 bases at J, with 16 bases in the middle. CDR1 is SGHDT and CDR2 is YYEEEE in the germline V gene. CDR3 nucleotide sequence: TGTGCCAGCAGCCCCTTGGTGGAGGCGGACACTGAAGCTTTCTTT. This gives the protein CASSPLVEADTEAFF.

The genes are TRBV29-1 and TRBJ2-5, with D uncertain. The CDR3 sequence is 9 residues long. Germline V gene sequence: CDR1 SQVTM, CDR2 ANQGSEA. Trimming cost V 0 bases and J 10 bases, with 3 bases left between them. The CDR3 nucleotides are TGCAGCGTTGAAGACGGCCAGTACTTC. Its protein is CSVEDGQYF. Full variable domain (outside the CDR3, taken from reference TRBV29-1 and TRBJ2-5): SAVISQKPSRDICQRGTSLTIQCQVDSQVTMMFWYRQQPGQSLTLIATANQGSEATYESGFVIDKFPISRPNLTFSTLTVSNMSPEDSSIYLCSVEDGQYFGPGTRLLVL.

The chain recombines TRBV3-1 (or the pseudogene TRBV3-2) with TRBJ1-2; D uncertain. The germline CDR1 and CDR2 sequences are LGHDT and YNNKEL (reference sequence). CDR3 size: 12 residues. V dropped 8 bases and J dropped 4 bases, with 11 bases sitting between them. The CDR3 region has the DNA TGTGCCAGCGGGGAGGGTTTCTATGGCTACACCTTC. Translating gives CASGEGFYGYTF.

The chain recombines TRBV12-3 or TRBV12-4 with TRBJ1-5; D possibly corresponds to TRBD1 (5 bases). The CDR3 is 12 residues long. Trimming stripped 6 bases from V and 2 bases from J, with 5 bases between. CDR3 coding DNA: TGTGCCAGCAGCAGGGGCAATCAGCCCCAGCATTTT. Its protein product is CASSRGNQPQHF.

This chain uses TRBV27 with TRBJ2-7, with 7 bases matching TRBD1. J lost 2 bases, V lost 5 bases, and 6 bases had no gene match. CDR3 length equals 14 residues. CDR1 and CDR2 from the germline V gene are MNHEY and SMNVEV (reference sequence). The CDR3 here is CASSARDSAYEQYF. The CDR3 nucleotides read TGTGCCAGCAGTGCCCGGGACAGTGCCTACGAGCAGTACTTC.

The chain has TRBV3-1 (or the pseudogene TRBV3-2) and TRBJ1-1; no firm D call. Germline V gives CDR1 LGHDT, CDR2 YNNKEL (reference sequence). V was trimmed by 0 bases and J by 5 bases, leaving 19 bases between them. The CDR3 length is 17 residues. The CDR3 DNA follows: TGTGCCAGCAGCCAAGATGCGGGGATCAGTTTGGGGACTGAAGCTTTCTTT. It codes for CASSQDAGISLGTEAFF.

In its sample, this clone was seen a few times. J is TRBJ1-1 and V is TRBV18; a possible D gene is TRBD1 (5 bases). V lost 4 bases to trimming and J lost 6 bases, with 15 bases between them. The CDR3 consists of 14 residues. Looked up from germline, CDR1 is KGHSH and CDR2 is LQKENI. As DNA, the CDR3 is TGTGCCAGCTCACGAAGGAGGGGAATGTCTGAAGCTTTCTTT. Translated, it gives CASSRRRGMSEAFF.